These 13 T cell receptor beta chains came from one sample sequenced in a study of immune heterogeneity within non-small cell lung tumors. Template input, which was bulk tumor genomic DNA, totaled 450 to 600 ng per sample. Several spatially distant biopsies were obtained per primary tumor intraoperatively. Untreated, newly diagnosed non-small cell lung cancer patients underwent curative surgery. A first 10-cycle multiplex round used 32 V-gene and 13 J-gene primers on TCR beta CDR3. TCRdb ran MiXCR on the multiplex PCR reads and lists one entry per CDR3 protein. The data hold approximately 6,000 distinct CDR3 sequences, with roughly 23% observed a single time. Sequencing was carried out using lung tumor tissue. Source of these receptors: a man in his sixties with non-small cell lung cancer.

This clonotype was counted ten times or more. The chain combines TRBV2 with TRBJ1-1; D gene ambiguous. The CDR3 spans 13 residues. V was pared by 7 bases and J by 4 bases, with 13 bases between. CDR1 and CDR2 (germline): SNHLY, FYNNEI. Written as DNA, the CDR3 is TGTGCCAGCAACAAGCCGGAAATCACTGAAGCTTTCTTT. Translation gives CASNKPEITEAFF.

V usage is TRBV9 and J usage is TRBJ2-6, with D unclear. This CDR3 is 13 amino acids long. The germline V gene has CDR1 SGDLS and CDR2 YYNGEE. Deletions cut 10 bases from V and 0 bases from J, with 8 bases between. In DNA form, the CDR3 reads TGTGCCTCAGCACCCTCTGGGGCCAACGTCCTGACTTTC. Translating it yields CASAPSGANVLTF.

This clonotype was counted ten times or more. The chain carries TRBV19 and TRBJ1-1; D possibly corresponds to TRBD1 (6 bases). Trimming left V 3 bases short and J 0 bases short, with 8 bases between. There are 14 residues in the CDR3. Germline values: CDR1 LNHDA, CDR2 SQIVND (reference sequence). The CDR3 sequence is CASSIGGMNTEAFF. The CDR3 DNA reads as TGTGCCAGTAGTATTGGGGGCATGAACACTGAAGCTTTCTTT. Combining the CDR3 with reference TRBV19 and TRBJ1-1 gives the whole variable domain DGGITQSPKYLFRKEGQNVTLSCEQNLNHDAMYWYRQDPGQGLRLIYYSQIVNDFQKGDIAEGYSVSREKKESFPLTVTSAQKNPTAFYLCASSIGGMNTEAFFGQGTRLTVV.

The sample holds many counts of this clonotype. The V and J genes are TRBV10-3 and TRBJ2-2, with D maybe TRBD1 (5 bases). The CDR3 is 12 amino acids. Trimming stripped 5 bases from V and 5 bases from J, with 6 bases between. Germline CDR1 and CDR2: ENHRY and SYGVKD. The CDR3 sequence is CAISRGTGELFF. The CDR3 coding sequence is TGTGCCATCAGTAGGGGAACCGGGGAGCTGTTTTTT.

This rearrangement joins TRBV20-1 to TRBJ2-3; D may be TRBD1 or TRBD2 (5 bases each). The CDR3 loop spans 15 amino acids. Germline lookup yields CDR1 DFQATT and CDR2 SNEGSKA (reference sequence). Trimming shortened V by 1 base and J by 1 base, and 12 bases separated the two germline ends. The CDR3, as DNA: TGCAGTGCTAGAGCTGGGGGAGTGGGCACAGATACGCAGTATTTT. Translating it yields CSARAGGVGTDTQYF.

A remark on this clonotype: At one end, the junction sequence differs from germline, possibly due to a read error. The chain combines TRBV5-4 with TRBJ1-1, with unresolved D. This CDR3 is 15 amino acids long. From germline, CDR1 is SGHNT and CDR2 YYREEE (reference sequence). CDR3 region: CASSLGPRVYTGAFF. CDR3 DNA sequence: TGTGCCAGCAGCTTGGGACCGAGAGTATACACTGGAGCTTTCTTT.

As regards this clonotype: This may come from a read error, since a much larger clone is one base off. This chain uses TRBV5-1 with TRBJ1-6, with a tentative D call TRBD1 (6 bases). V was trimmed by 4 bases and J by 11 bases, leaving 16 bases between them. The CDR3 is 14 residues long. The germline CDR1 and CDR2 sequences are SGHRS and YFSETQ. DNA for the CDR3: TGCGCCAGCAGCAGGGGGGGGGAACGGACACCCCTCCACTTT. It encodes CASSRGGERTPLHF.

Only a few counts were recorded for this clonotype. CDR3 in amino acids: CAISGTVVAGVHEQFF. CDR3 DNA: TGTGCCATCAGTGGGACGGTGGTAGCGGGAGTCCATGAGCAGTTCTTC. This rearrangement joins TRBV10-3 to TRBJ2-1; 9 nucleotides agree with TRBD2. Germline loops: CDR1 ENHRY, CDR2 SYGVKD. The CDR3 contains 16 residues. V was clipped by 4 bases and J by 8 bases; unmatched bases: 12.

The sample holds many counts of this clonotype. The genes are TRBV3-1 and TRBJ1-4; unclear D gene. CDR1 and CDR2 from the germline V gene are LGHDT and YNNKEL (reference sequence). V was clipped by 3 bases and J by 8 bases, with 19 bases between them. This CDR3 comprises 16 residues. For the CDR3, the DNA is TGTGCCAGCAGCCAGGCTTTCCCTACCGGAGGGGAAAAACTGTTTTTT. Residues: CASSQAFPTGGEKLFF.

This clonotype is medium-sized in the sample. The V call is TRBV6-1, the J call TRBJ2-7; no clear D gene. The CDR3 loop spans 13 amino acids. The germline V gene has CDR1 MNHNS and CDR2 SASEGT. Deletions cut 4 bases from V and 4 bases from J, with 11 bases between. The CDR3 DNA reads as TGTGCCAGCAGTGGCCAGTCCCCTTACGAGCAGTACTTC. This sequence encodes CASSGQSPYEQYF.

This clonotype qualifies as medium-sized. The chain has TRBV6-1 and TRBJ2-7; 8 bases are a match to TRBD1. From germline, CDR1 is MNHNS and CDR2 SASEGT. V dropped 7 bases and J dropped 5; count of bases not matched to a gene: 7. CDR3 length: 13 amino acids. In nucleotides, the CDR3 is TGTGCCAGCACAGGGGGCAGTTTGGACGAGCAGTACTTC. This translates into CASTGGSLDEQYF.

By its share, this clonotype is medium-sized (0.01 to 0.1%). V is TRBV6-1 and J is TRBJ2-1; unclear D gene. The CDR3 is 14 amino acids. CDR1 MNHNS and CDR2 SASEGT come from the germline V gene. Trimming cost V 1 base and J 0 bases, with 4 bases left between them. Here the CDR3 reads CASSEGSSYNEQFF. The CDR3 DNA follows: TGTGCCAGCAGTGAAGGGAGCTCCTACAATGAGCAGTTCTTC.

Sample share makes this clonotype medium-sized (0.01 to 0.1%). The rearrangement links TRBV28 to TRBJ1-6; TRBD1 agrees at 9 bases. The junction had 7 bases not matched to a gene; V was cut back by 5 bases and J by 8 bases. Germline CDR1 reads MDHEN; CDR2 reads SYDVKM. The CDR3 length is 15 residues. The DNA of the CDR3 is TGTGCCAGCAGTGCCCAAACAGGGGGCGATTCACCCCTCCACTTT. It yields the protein CASSAQTGGDSPLHF.